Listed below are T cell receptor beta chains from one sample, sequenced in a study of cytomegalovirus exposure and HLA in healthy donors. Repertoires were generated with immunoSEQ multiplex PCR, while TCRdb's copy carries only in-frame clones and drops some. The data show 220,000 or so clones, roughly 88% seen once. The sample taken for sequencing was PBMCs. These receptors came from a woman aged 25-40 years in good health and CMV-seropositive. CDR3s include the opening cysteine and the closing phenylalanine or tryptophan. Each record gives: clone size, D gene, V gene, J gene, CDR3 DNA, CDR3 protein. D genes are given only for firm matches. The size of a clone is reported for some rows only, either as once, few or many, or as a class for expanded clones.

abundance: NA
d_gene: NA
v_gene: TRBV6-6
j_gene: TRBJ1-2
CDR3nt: TGTGCCAGCAGTTACTCGACACAGCACCACTATGGCTACACCTTC
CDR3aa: CASSYSTQHHYGYTF

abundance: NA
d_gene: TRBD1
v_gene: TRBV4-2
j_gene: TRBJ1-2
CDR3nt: TGTGCCAGCAGTGAGGACAGGAACTATGGCTACACCTTC
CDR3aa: CASSEDRNYGYTF

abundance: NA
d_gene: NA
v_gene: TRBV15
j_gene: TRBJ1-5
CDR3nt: TGTGCCACCAGCAGAGGGGGCGATCAGCCCCAGCATTTT
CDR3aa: CATSRGGDQPQHF

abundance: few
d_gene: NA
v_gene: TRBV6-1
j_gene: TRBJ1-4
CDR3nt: TGTGCCAGCAGAGGGAAGAATAATGAAAAACTGTTTTTT
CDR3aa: CASRGKNNEKLFF

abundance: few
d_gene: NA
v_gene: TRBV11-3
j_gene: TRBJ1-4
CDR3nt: TGTGCCAGCAGCCAGGCAGCGGAAAAACTGTTTTTT
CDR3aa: CASSQAAEKLFF

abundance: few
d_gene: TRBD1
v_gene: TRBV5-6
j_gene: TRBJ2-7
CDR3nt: TGTGCCAGCAGCTTGGAAGACAGGGGCGAGCAGTACTTC
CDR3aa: CASSLEDRGEQYF

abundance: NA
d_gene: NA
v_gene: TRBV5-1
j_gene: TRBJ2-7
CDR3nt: TGCGCCAGCAGCTTGGTTGGGCCGAATCTTTACGAGCAGTACTTC
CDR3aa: CASSLVGPNLYEQYF

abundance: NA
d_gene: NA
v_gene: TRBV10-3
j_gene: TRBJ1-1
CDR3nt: TGTGCCATCAGTGATTCGGCAGTGAACACTGAAGCTTTCTTT
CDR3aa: CAISDSAVNTEAFF

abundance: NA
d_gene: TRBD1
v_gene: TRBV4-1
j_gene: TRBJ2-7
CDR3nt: TGCGCCAGCAGCCAAGATCCGGGACAGGGGGCCTCCTACGAGCAGTACTTC
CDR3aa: CASSQDPGQGASYEQYF

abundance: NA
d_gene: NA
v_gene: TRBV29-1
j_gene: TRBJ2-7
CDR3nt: TGCAGCGTTGAACTCTCCGGGGCATCATACGAGCAGTACTTC
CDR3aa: CSVELSGASYEQYF

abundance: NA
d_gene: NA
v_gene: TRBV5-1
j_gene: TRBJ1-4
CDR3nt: TGCGCCAGCAGCTTGGATGCATGGCAGGGAAATGAAAAACTGTTTTTT
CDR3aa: CASSLDAWQGNEKLFF

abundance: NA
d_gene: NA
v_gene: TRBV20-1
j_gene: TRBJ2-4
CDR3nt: TGCAGTGCTTCAGGGGTGGACATTCAGTACTTC
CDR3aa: CSASGVDIQYF

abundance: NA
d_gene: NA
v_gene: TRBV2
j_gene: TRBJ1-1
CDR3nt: TGTGCCAGCAGTGAGGAATTAGTATTCACTGAAGCTTTCTTT
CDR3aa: CASSEELVFTEAFF

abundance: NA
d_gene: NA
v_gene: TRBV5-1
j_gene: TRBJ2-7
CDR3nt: TGCGCCAGCAGCTACTTGGGGGGACAATCCTACGAGCAGTACTTC
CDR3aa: CASSYLGGQSYEQYF

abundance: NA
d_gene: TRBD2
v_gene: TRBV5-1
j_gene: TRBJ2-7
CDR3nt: TGCGCCAGCAGCTGGACTAGCGGGAGTTCCTACGAGCAGTACTTC
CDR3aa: CASSWTSGSSYEQYF

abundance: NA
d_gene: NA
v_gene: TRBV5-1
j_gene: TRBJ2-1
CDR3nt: TGCGCCAGCAGCTCCGGGACACCCTTATATGAGCAGTTCTTC
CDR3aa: CASSSGTPLYEQFF

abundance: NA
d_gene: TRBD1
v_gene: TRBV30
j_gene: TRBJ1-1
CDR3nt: TGTGCCTGGAGTCAGACAGGGGGCACTGAAGCTTTCTTT
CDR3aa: CAWSQTGGTEAFF

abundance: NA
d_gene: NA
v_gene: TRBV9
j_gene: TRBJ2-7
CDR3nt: TGTGCCAGCAGCGTAAGGTCTTGGAGGGACGGGGACTCAATGGGCGAGCAGTACTTC
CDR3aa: CASSVRSWRDGDSMGEQYF

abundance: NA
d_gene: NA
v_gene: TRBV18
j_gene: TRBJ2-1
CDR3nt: TGTGCCAGCTCACCTTCGTCAGGTGACAATGAGCAGTTCTTC
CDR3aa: CASSPSSGDNEQFF

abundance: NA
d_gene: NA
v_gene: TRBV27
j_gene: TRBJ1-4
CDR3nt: TGTGCCAGCAGTCCAGCTGGACCTGCAACTAATGAAAAACTGTTTTTT
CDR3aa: CASSPAGPATNEKLFF

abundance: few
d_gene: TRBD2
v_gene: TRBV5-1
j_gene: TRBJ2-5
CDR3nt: TGCGCCAGCAGCTCGGGACTAGCGGGAGGAGGCGAGACCCAGTACTTC
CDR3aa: CASSSGLAGGGETQYF

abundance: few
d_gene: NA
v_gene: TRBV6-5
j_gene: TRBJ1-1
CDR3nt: TGTGCCAGCAGCTTCGGGGTGGTGACTGAAGCTTTCTTT
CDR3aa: CASSFGVVTEAFF

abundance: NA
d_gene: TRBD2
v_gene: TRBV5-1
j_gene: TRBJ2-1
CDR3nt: TGCGCCAGCTATCTGACTAGCGGGAGGGCCAATGAGCAGTTCTTC
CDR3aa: CASYLTSGRANEQFF

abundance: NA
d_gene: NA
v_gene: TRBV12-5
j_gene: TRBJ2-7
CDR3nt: TGTGCTAGTGGTTTCGGCTACGAGCAGTACTTC
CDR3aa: CASGFGYEQYF

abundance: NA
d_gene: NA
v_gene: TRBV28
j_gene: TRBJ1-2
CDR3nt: TGTGCCAGCAGTTTACCTCCCGGGAGGTTCGGCTACACCTTC
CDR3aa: CASSLPPGRFGYTF

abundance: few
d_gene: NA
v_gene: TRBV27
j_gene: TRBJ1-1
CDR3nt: TGTGCCAGCTGTCTTCTGGACGGGAACACTGAAGCTTTCTTT
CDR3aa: CASCLLDGNTEAFF

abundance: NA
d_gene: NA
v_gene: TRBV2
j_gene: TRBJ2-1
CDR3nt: TGTGCCAGCAAAGACCGGCTTTCCATGTCAGGCGATGGCTCCTACAATGAGCAGTTCTTC
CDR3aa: CASKDRLSMSGDGSYNEQFF

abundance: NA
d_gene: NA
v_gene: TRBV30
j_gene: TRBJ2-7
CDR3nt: TGTGCCTGGAGCGAGATACCGGGACTTCCCTACGAGCAGTACTTC
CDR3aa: CAWSEIPGLPYEQYF

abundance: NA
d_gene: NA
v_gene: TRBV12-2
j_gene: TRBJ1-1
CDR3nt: TGTGCAAGTCGCTTAGCCAGAATGAACACTGAAGCTTTCTTT
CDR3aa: CASRLARMNTEAFF

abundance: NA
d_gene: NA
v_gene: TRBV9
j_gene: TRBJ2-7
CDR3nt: TGTGCCAGCAGCGTAGGCATGGGACAAGTCTACGAGCAGTACTTC
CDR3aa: CASSVGMGQVYEQYF

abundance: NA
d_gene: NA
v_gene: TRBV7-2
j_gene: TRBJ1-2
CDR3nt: TGTGCCAGCAGCGCATACCTATTCTATGGCTACACCTTC
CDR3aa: CASSAYLFYGYTF

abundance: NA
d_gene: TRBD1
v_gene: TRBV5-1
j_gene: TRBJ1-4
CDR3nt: TGCGCCAGCAGCTTCGACAGGGCGACTAATGAAAAACTGTTTTTT
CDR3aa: CASSFDRATNEKLFF

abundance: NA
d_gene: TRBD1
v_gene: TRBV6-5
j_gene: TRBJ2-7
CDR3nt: TGTGCCAGCAGTCGCCGGGACAGAGCCTACGAGCAGTACTTC
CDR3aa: CASSRRDRAYEQYF

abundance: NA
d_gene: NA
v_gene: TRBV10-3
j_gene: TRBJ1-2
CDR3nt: TGTGCCATCAGTGGGGAAGGGGGTGGCTACACCTTC
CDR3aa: CAISGEGGGYTF

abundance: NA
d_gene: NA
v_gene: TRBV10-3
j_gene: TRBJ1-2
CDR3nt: TGTGCCATCTTCTGGCGGGGTTCAGGCTACACCTTC
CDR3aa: CAIFWRGSGYTF

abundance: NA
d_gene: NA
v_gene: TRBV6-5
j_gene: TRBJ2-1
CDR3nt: TGTGCCAGCAGTTACACCGACGCCCGTGAGCAGTTCTTC
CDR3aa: CASSYTDAREQFF

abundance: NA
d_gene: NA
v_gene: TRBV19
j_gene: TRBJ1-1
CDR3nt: TGTGCCAGTATACCTAATGAGGTCAACATGAACACTGAAGCTTTCTTT
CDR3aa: CASIPNEVNMNTEAFF

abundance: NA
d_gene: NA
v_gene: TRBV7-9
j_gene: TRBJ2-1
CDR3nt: TGTGCCAGCAGCCGCTCGGTCAATGAGCAGTTCTTC
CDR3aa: CASSRSVNEQFF

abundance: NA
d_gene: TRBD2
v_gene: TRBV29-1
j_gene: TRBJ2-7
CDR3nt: TGCAGCGTATTCAGCGGGATGTCCTACGAGCAGTACTTC
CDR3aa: CSVFSGMSYEQYF

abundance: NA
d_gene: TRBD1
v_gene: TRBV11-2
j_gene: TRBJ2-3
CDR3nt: TGTGCCAGCAGCTTAGGATATCGGACAGGCGATGCAGATACGCAGTATTTT
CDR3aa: CASSLGYRTGDADTQYF

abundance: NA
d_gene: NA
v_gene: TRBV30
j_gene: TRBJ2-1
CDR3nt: TGTGCCTGGAGGGTTATAAAGTACAATGAGCAGTTCTTC
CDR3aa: CAWRVIKYNEQFF

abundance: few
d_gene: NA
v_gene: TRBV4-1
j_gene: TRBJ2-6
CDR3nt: TGCGCCAGCAGCCAGGCCTCGGGGTCTGGGGCCAACGTCCTGACTTTC
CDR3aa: CASSQASGSGANVLTF

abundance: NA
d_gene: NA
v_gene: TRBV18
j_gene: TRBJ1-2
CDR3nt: TGTGCCAGCTCACCATCTGAGATCTCGACAGGCTATGGCTACACCTTC
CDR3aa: CASSPSEISTGYGYTF

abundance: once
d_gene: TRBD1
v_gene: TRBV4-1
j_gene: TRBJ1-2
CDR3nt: TGCGCCAGCAGCCCATACCGGACAGGGGGTACTGAGTACTATGGCTACACCTTC
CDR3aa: CASSPYRTGGTEYYGYTF

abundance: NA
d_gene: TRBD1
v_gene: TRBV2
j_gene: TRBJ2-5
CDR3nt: TGTGCCAGCAAGCTAGACAGGGACCAAGAGACCCAGTACTTC
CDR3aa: CASKLDRDQETQYF

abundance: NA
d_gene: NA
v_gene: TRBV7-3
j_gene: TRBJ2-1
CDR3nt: TGTGCCAGCAGCTTAAATGGGCTAGCAGCCTACAATGAGCAGTTCTTC
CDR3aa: CASSLNGLAAYNEQFF

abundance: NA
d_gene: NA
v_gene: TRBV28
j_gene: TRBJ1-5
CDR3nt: TGTGCCAGCAGTTTATTATCCGGGAGCAATCAGCCCCAGCATTTT
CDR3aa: CASSLLSGSNQPQHF

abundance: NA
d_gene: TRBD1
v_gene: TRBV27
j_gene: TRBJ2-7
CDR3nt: TGTGCCAGCAGTTTCCAGGGGGCACACTACGAGCAGTACTTC
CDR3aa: CASSFQGAHYEQYF

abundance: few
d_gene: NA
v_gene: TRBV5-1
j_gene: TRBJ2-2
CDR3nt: TGCGCCAGCAGCCCCCGGGGATCCTCCGGGGAGCTGTTTTTT
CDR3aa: CASSPRGSSGELFF

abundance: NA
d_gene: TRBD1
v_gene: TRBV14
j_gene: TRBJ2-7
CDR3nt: TGTGCCAGCAGCGGGACAGGGGTCAAAAGGGAGCAGTACTTC
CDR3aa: CASSGTGVKREQYF

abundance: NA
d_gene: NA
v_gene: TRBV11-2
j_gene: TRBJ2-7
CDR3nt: TGTGCCAGCAGCTTAGATCTGGGCTGGGACGGGACCTACGAGCAGTACTTC
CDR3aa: CASSLDLGWDGTYEQYF

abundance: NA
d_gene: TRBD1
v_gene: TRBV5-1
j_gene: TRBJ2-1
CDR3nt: TGCGCCAGCAGCTTCCCCCAACACCAGGCCCCAGGGACAGGGTTGGCTACTTACAATGAGCAGTTCTTC
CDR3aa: CASSFPQHQAPGTGLATYNEQFF

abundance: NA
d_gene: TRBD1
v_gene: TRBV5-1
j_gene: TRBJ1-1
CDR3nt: TGCGCCAGCAGATCAGACGACAGGGGGTATACTGAAGCTTTCTTT
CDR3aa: CASRSDDRGYTEAFF

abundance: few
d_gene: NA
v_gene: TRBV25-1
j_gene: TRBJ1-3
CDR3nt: TGTGCCAGCAGTGCGCCTGGAAACACCATATATTTT
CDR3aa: CASSAPGNTIYF

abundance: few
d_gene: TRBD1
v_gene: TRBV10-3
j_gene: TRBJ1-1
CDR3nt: TGTGCCATCAGCCGGACAGGTATTAACACTGAAGCTTTCTTT
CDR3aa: CAISRTGINTEAFF

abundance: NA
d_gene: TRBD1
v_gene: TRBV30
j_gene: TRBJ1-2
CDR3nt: TGTGCCTGGACGGGACAGGGAGTCACCTATGGCTACACCTTC
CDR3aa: CAWTGQGVTYGYTF

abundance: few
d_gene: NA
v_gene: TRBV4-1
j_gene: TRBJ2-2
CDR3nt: TGCGCCAGCAGCCAATTCGCCCGGACGGCGAACACCGGGGAGCTGTTTTTT
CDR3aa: CASSQFARTANTGELFF

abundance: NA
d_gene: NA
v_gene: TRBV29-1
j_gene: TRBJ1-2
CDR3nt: TGCAGCGTTCTGGGGGCTGGCTACACCTTC
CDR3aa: CSVLGAGYTF

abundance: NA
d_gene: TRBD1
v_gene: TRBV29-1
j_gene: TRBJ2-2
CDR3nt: TGCAGCGCCGGCGGACAGGGAACAAACACCGGGGAGCTGTTTTTT
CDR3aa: CSAGGQGTNTGELFF

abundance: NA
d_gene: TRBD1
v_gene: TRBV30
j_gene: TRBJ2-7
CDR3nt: TGTGCCTGGGACACAGGGGGTCGGCAGTACTTC
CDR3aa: CAWDTGGRQYF